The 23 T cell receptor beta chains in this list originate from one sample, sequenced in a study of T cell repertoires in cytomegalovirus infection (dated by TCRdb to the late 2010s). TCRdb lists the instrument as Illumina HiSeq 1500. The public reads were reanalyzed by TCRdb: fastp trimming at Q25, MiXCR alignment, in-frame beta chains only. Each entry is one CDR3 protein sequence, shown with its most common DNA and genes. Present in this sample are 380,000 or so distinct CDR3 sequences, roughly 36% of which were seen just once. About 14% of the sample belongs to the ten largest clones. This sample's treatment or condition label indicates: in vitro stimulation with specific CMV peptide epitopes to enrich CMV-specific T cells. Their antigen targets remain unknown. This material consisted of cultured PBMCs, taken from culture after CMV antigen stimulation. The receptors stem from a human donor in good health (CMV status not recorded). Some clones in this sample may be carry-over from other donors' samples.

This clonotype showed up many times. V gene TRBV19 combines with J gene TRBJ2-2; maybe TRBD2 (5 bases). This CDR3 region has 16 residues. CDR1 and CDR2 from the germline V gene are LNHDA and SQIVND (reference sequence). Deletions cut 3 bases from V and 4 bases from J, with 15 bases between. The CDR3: CASSISLHAGTGELFF. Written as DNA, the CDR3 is TGTGCCAGTAGTATTTCGCTGCACGCGGGCACCGGGGAGCTGTTTTTT.

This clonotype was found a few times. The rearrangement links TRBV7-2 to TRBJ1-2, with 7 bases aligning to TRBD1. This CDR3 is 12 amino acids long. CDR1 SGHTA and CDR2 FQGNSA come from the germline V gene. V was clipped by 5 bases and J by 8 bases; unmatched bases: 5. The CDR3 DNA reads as TGTGCCAGCAGCAAACGACAGGGAGGCTACACCTTC. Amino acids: CASSKRQGGYTF.

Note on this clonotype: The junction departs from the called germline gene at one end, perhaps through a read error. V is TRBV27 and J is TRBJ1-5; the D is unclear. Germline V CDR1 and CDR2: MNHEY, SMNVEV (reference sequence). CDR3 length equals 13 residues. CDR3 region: CASSSDSNQPQHF. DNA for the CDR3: TGTGCCAGTAGTTCGGACAGCAATCAGCCCCAGCATTTT.

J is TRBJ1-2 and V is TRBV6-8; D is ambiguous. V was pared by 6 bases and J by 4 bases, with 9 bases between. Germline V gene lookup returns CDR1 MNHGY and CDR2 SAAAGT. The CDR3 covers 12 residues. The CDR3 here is CASRTSSYGYTF. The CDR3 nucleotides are TGTGCCAGCAGGACCTCCAGCTATGGCTACACCTTC.

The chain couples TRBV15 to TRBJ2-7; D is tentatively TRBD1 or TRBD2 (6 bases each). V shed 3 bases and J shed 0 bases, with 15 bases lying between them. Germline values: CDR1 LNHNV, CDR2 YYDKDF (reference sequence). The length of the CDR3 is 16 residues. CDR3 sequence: CATSSEGGLSSYEQYF. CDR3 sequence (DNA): TGTGCCACCAGCAGCGAGGGGGGATTGAGCTCCTACGAGCAGTACTTC.

CDR3 coding DNA: TGTGCCACCAGTGATTTGACTAGCGGGAGTACAGATACGCAGTATTTT. Residues: CATSDLTSGSTDTQYF. The chain is built from TRBV24-1 and TRBJ2-3; 11 bases are a match to TRBD2. Looked up from germline, CDR1 is KGHDR and CDR2 is SFDVKD. The CDR3 has 16 amino acids. Trimming at V came to 0 bases and at J to 3 bases, leaving 1 base not matched to a gene.

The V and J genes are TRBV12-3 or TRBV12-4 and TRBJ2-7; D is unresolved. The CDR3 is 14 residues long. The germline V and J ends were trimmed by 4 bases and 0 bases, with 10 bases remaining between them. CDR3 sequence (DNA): TGTGCCAGCAGTTCCAACCGGGCCTCCTACGAGCAGTACTTC. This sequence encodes CASSSNRASYEQYF.

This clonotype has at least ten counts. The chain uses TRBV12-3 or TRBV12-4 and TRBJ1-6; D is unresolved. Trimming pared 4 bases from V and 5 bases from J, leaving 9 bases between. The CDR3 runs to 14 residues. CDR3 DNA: TGTGCCAGCAGTTCTCCAGGTCATAATTCACCCCTCCACTTT. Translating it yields CASSSPGHNSPLHF.

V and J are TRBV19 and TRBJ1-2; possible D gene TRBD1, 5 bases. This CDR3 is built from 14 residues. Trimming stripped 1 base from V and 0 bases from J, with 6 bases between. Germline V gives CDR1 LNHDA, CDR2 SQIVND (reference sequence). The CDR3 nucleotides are TGTGCCAGTAGTATAGGGGACTCTAACTATGGCTACACCTTC. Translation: CASSIGDSNYGYTF. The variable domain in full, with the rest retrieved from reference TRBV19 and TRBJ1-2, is DGGITQSPKYLFRKEGQNVTLSCEQNLNHDAMYWYRQDPGQGLRLIYYSQIVNDFQKGDIAEGYSVSREKKESFPLTVTSAQKNPTAFYLCASSIGDSNYGYTFGSGTRLTVV.

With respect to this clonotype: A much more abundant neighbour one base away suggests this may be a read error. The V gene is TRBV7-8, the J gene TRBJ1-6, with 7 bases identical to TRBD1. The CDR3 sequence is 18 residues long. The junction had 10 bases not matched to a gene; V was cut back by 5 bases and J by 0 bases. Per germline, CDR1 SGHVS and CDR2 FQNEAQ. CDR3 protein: CASSHELQGSSYNSPLHF. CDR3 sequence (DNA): TGTGCCAGCAGCCACGAACTACAGGGGAGCTCCTATAATTCACCCCTCCACTTT.

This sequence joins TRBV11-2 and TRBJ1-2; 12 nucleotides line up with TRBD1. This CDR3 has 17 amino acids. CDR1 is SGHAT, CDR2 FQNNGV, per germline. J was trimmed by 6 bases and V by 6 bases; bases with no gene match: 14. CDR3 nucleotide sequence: TGTGCCAGCAGTTACCAGGGACAGGGGGCGCGAAAGGATGGCTACACCTTC. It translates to CASSYQGQGARKDGYTF.

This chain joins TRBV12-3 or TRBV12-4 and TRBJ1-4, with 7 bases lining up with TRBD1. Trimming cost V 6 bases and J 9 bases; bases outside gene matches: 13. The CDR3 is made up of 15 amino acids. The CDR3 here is CASSPIRDRDQKLFF. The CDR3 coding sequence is TGTGCCAGCAGCCCTATCCGCGACAGGGACCAAAAACTGTTTTTT.

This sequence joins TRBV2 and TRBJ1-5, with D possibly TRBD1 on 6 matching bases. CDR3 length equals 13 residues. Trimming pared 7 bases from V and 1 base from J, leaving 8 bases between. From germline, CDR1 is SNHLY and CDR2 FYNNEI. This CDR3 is CASKGGSNQPQHF. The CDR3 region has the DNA TGTGCCAGCAAGGGGGGCAGCAATCAGCCCCAGCATTTT.

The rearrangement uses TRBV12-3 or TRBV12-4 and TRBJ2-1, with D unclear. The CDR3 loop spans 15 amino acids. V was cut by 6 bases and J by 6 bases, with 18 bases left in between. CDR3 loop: CASRPLGVHLNEQFF. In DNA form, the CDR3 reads TGTGCCAGCAGGCCACTCGGCGTACACCTCAATGAGCAGTTCTTC.

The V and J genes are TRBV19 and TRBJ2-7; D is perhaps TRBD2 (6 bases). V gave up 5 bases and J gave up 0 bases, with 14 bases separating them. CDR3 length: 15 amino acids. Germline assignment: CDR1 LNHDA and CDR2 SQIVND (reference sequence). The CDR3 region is CASSARDSFSYEQYF. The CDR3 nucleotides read TGTGCCAGTAGTGCCCGGGACTCCTTCTCCTACGAGCAGTACTTC.

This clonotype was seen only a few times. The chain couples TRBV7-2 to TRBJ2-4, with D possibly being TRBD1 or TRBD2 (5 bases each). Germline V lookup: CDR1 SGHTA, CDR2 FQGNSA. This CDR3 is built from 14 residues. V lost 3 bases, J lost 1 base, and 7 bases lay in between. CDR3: CASSFWGAKNIQYF. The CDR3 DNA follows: TGTGCCAGCAGCTTTTGGGGGGCCAAAAACATTCAGTACTTC.

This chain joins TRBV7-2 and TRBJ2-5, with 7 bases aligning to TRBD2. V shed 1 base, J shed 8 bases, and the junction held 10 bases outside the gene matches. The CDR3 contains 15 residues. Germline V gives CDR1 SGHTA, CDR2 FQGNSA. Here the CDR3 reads CASSLDGGSARTQYF. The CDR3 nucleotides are TGTGCCAGCAGCTTAGACGGCGGGAGTGCTAGAACCCAGTACTTC.

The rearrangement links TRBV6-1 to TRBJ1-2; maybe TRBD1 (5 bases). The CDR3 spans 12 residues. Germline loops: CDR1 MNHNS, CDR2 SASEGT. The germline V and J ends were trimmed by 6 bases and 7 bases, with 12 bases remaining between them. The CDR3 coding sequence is TGTGCCAGCAGCAGGGTGGGTGTTGGCTACACCTTC. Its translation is CASSRVGVGYTF.

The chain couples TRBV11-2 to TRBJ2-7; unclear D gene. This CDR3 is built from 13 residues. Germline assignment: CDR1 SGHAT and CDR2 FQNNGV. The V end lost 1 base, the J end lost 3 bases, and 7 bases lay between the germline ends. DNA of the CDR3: TGTGCCAGCAGCTTAGGACACCTCTACGAGCAGTACGTC. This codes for CASSLGHLYEQYV.

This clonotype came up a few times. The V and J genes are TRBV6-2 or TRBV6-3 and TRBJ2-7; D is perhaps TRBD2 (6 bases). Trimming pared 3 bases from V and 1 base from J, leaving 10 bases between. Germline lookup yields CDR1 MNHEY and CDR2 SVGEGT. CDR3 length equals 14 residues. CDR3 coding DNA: TGTGCCAGCAGTTATGGAGGAGGGTCCTACGAGCAGTACGTC. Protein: CASSYGGGSYEQYV.

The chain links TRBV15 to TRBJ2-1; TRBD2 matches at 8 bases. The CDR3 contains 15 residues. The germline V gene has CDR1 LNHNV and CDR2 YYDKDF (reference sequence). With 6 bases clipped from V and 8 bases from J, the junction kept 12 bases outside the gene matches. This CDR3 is CATREAGDLLDEQFF. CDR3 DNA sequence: TGTGCCACCAGGGAAGCGGGAGATCTCTTAGATGAGCAGTTCTTC.

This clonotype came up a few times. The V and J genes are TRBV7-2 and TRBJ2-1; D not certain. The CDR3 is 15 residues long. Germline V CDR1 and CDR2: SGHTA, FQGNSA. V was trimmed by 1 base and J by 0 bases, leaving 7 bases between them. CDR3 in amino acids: CASSLVFGSYNEQFF. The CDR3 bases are TGTGCCAGCAGCTTAGTGTTCGGCTCCTACAATGAGCAGTTCTTC.

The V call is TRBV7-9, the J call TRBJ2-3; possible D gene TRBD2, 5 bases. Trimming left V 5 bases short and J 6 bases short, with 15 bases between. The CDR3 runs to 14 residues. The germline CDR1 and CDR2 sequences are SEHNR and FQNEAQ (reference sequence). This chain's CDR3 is CASSPILLEDTQYF. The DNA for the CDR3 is TGTGCCAGCAGCCCGATCTTACTAGAGGATACGCAGTATTTT.